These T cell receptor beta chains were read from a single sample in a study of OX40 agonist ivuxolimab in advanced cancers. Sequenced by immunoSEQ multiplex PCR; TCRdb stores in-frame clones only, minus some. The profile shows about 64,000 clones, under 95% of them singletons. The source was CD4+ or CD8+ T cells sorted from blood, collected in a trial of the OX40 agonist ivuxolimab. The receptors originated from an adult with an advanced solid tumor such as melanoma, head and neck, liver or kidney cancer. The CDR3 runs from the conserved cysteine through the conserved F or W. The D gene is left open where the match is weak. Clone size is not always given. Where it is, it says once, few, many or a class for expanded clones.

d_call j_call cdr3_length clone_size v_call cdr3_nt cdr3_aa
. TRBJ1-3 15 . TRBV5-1 TGCGCCAGCAGCTTGTCAGGGGACTCTGGAAACACCATATATTTT CASSLSGDSGNTIYF
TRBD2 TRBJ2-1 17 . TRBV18 TGTGCCAGCTCGGCCTCCTCGGGGCGGGAGGCCCTAAGTGAGCAGTTCTTC CASSASSGREALSEQFF
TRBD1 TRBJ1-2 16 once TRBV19 TGTGCCAGTAGTGCCCCAGGGGGCGCCGGTGCCTATGGCTACACCTTC CASSAPGGAGAYGYTF
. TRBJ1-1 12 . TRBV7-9 TGTGCCAGCAGCTTAGAGGCAGGTATGTTCCTCTTT CASSLEAGMFLF
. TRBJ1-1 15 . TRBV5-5 TGTGCCAGCAGCCTTCTGACTCAACGGGGCACTGAAGCTTTCTTT CASSLLTQRGTEAFF
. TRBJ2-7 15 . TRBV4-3 TGCGCCAGCAGCCAAGACACCTCGGACTTCGGGGAGCAGTACTTC CASSQDTSDFGEQYF
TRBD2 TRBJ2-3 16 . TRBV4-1 TGCGCCAGCAGCCAAGACCGGACTAGGGGCACAGATACGCAGTATTTT CASSQDRTRGTDTQYF
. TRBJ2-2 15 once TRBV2 TGTGCCAGCAGTGGTGGGACTTCAAACACCGGGGAGCTGTTTTTT CASSGGTSNTGELFF
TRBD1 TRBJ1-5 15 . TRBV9 TGTGCCAGCAGCCTGGGACAGGGGGGAGGTCAGCCCCAGCATTTT CASSLGQGGGQPQHF
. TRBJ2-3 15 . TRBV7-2 TGTGCCAGCAGCCAATGGACGGGTCCCACAGATACGCAGTATTTT CASSQWTGPTDTQYF
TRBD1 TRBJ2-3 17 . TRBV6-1 TGTGCCAGCAGTGCCCTTTCGACAGGGACGAGTACAGATACGCAGTATTTT CASSALSTGTSTDTQYF
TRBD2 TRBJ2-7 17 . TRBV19 TGTGCCAGTAGTATAATGGTCGGACTAGCGGGATCCTACGAGCAGTACTTC CASSIMVGLAGSYEQYF